A single sample is the source of the 13 T cell receptor beta chains below, sequenced in a study of cytomegalovirus exposure and HLA in healthy donors. 60 Vbeta and 13 Jbeta primers were used in PCR. Libraries were prepared by immunoSEQ multiplex PCR; TCRdb keeps only in-frame clonotypes and omits some of them. Of around 190,000 clones listed, 65% to 85% were seen once; the top ten hold 1.5% to 2%. The sample consisted of PBMCs. The receptors originated from a man aged 18 to 30 in good health and CMV-seronegative.

The chain is built from TRBV13 and TRBJ1-1; maybe TRBD1 (6 bases). The CDR3 has 14 amino acids. Germline CDR1 is PRHDT and CDR2 is FYEKMQ (reference sequence). V lost 5 bases and J lost 5, with 15 bases in between. CDR3 sequence: CASSPGQRGTEAFF. The CDR3 DNA reads as TGTGCCAGCAGCCCCGGACAGAGGGGGACTGAAGCTTTCTTT.

The rearrangement joins TRBV5-1 to TRBJ1-2; D gene uncertain. The CDR3 is 14 residues long. Deletions cut 0 bases from V and 4 bases from J, with 10 bases between. Germline CDR1 SGHRS, CDR2 YFSETQ. CDR3 nucleotide sequence: TGCGCCAGCAGCTTGGCAGGCCCACCCTATGGCTACACCTTC. Residues: CASSLAGPPYGYTF.

The V and J genes are TRBV27 and TRBJ1-5; 9 nucleotides match TRBD1. CDR3 length: 14 amino acids. Germline lookup yields CDR1 MNHEY and CDR2 SMNVEV (reference sequence). V shed 6 bases, J shed 9 bases, and the junction held 9 bases outside the gene matches. The CDR3 bases are TGTGCCAGCAGCATGGGGACAGGGATGATGCCCCAGCATTTT. Its protein is CASSMGTGMMPQHF.

The chain has TRBV5-6 and TRBJ2-4; no clear D. Germline V gene sequence: CDR1 SGHDT, CDR2 YYEEEE. Trimming took 1 base from V and 0 from J, leaving 5 bases between them. The CDR3 totals 14 residues. The CDR3 sequence is CASSLLLAKNIQYF. CDR3 in DNA: TGTGCCAGCAGCTTGTTATTAGCCAAAAACATTCAGTACTTC.

A single count supports this clone. V gene TRBV11-2 combines with J gene TRBJ2-2, with 7 bases identical to TRBD1. With V trimmed by 1 base and J by 6 bases, 8 bases remained unmatched. The CDR3 totals 16 residues. CDR1 SGHAT and CDR2 FQNNGV come from the germline V gene. CDR3 loop: CASSLGKTGTSGELFF. CDR3 nucleotide sequence: TGTGCCAGCAGCTTAGGGAAGACAGGGACCTCCGGGGAGCTGTTTTTT. Filled out from reference TRBV11-2 and TRBJ2-2, the complete variable domain reads EAGVAQSPRYKIIEKRQSVAFWCNPISGHATLYWYQQILGQGPKLLIQFQNNGVVDDSQLPKDRFSAERLKGVDSTLKIQPAKLEDSAVYLCASSLGKTGTSGELFFGEGSRLTVL.

This clone was detected a few times. The rearrangement uses TRBV6-5 and TRBJ1-1; no clear D gene. Germline CDR1 reads MNHEY; CDR2 reads SVGAGI. This CDR3 spans 11 amino acids. Trimming removed 6 bases at V and 8 bases at J, with 10 bases between. Written as DNA, the CDR3 is TGTGCCAGCAGCAATGAGGTCGAAGCTTTCTTT. Protein product: CASSNEVEAFF.

The gene calls are TRBV6-1 and TRBJ2-7; 12 nucleotides line up with TRBD1. CDR1 and CDR2 from the germline V gene are MNHNS and SASEGT. V was clipped by 7 bases and J by 6 bases; unmatched bases: 10. The CDR3 runs to 15 residues. CDR3 coding DNA: TGTGCCAGCATCATGGGGGGACAGGGGGCCAGCGAGCAGTACTTC. Encoded protein: CASIMGGQGASEQYF.

J is TRBJ2-1 and V is TRBV9; TRBD2 matches at 12 bases. The CDR3 runs to 18 residues. After removal of 3 bases from V and 2 bases from J, the junction contained 9 bases not matched to a gene. Germline assignment: CDR1 SGDLS and CDR2 YYNGEE. The CDR3 coding sequence is TGTGCCAGCAGCGCTAGCGGGAGGGCCGGTTTTCCCTACAATGAGCAGTTCTTC. Translation: CASSASGRAGFPYNEQFF.

The chain carries TRBV7-2 and TRBJ1-3; unclear D gene. Germline V CDR1 and CDR2: SGHTA, FQGNSA. The CDR3 loop spans 15 amino acids. Trimming removed 1 base at V and 0 bases at J, with 7 bases between. The CDR3 protein is CASSLGTGSGNTIYF. The CDR3 nucleotides read TGTGCCAGCAGCTTAGGTACGGGCTCTGGAAACACCATATATTTT.

The chain couples TRBV7-3 to TRBJ2-1; 7 positions agree with TRBD2. The CDR3 consists of 14 residues. Germline trimming cut 2 bases from V and 4 bases from J; bases unmatched to any gene: 2. The germline CDR1 and CDR2 sequences are SGHTA and FQGTGA. CDR3 loop: CASSLGREYNEQFF. Here the CDR3 DNA reads TGTGCCAGCAGCTTAGGGCGGGAGTACAATGAGCAGTTCTTC.

A single count supports this clone. The chain recombines TRBV5-1 with TRBJ2-3; D uncertain. The CDR3 has 19 amino acids. The V and J ends lost 3 bases and 3 bases respectively, with 26 bases between them. The germline V gene encodes CDR1 SGHRS and CDR2 YFSETQ. DNA of the CDR3: TGCGCCAGCAGCTCAGCCTCCCTCCTGGCAGGATTAAGGACAGATACGCAGTATTTT. Amino acids: CASSSASLLAGLRTDTQYF. Full variable domain (remainder filled in from reference TRBV5-1 and TRBJ2-3): KAGVTQTPRYLIKTRGQQVTLSCSPISGHRSVSWYQQTPGQGLQFLFEYFSETQRNKGNFPGRFSGRQFSNSRSEMNVSTLELGDSALYLCASSSASLLAGLRTDTQYFGPGTRLTVL.

The CDR3 sequence: CASSLEGPGNSPLHF. The CDR3 region has the DNA TGTGCCAGCAGCTTAGAAGGGCCGGGGAATTCACCCCTCCACTTT. The chain is built from TRBV7-2 and TRBJ1-6, with no clear D. CDR1 and CDR2 from the germline V gene are SGHTA and FQGNSA. Deletions cut 1 base from V and 7 bases from J, with 11 bases between. This CDR3 region has 15 residues. The complete variable domain, with remaining parts taken from reference TRBV7-2 and TRBJ1-6, reads GAGVSQSPSNKVTEKGKDVELRCDPISGHTALYWYRQSLGQGLEFLIYFQGNSAPDKSGLPSDRFSAERTGGSVSTLTIQRTQQEDSAVYLCASSLEGPGNSPLHFGNGTRLTVT.

The chain employs TRBV9 and TRBJ2-2, with 8 bases identical to TRBD2. This CDR3 region has 16 residues. Germline V CDR1 and CDR2: SGDLS, YYNGEE. J gave up 7 bases and V 4 bases, and 12 bases lay outside the gene matches. CDR3 in amino acids: CASSPPGTRDIGELFF. The DNA of the CDR3 is TGTGCCAGCAGCCCTCCCGGGACTAGAGATATCGGGGAGCTGTTTTTT. The variable domain in full, with the rest retrieved from reference TRBV9 and TRBJ2-2, is DSGVTQTPKHLITATGQRVTLRCSPRSGDLSVYWYQQSLDQGLQFLIQYYNGEERAKGNILERFSAQQFPDLHSELNLSSLELGDSALYFCASSPPGTRDIGELFFGEGSRLTVL.